This entry lists 7 T cell receptor beta chains sequenced from one sample in a study of blood T cell repertoires in COVID-19. Only in-frame clones appear in the TCRdb table, and some are missing; sequencing was by immunoSEQ multiplex PCR. The table lists a few hundred thousand clones, about 89% of them singletons, with around 2.5% in the top ten. The sample consisted of peripheral blood. The receptor set was obtained from a woman in her fifties or sixties with acute or convalescent COVID-19.

This clone came up a few times. The chain recombines TRBV6-5 with TRBJ2-7, with TRBD2 as a possible D gene (5 bases). The CDR3 sequence is 13 residues long. V lost 7 bases and J 5 bases, leaving 15 bases between the germline ends. Germline assignment: CDR1 MNHEY and CDR2 SVGAGI. CDR3 region: CASTPPGSDEQYF. CDR3 DNA: TGTGCCAGCACCCCCCCGGGTAGCGACGAGCAGTACTTC.

The rearrangement joins TRBV12-3 or TRBV12-4 to TRBJ1-6; D is unclear. The V end lost 8 bases, the J end lost 7 bases, and 12 bases lay between the germline ends. This CDR3 spans 13 amino acids. Written as DNA, the CDR3 is TGTGCCAGCTGGAGAGGAGGCAATTCACCCCTCCACTTT. Translating gives CASWRGGNSPLHF.

With regard to this clone: At one boundary the junction diverges from the germline segment, which might be a read error. This chain links TRBV10-2 with TRBJ1-1; no firm D call. The CDR3 is made up of 16 amino acids. Per the germline V gene, CDR1 is WSHSY and CDR2 is SAAADI. Here the CDR3 reads CASSESILLLNTEAFF. The CDR3 DNA reads as TGCGCCAGCAGCGAGTCGATTCTCCTATTGAACACTGAAGCTTTCTTT.

V usage is TRBV6-2 or TRBV6-3 and J usage is TRBJ2-7; perhaps TRBD1 as D (5 bases). The CDR3 is made up of 18 amino acids. With 2 bases removed from V and 2 bases from J, the gap between germline ends came to 22 bases. Germline CDR1 and CDR2: MNHEY and SVGEGT. CDR3 nucleotide sequence: TGTGCCAGCAGTTACGGCTGGCCTGGGGTTCGCAGGGCCTACGAGCAGTACTTC. It codes for CASSYGWPGVRRAYEQYF.

This clone was seen only once. The V and J genes are TRBV5-8 and TRBJ2-7; a possible D gene is TRBD1 (5 bases). The CDR3 spans 15 residues. Germline CDR1 is SGHTS and CDR2 is YDEGEE. Deletions cut 1 base from V and 0 bases from J, with 11 bases between. In DNA, the CDR3 is TGTGCCAGCAGCTTGTCGACAGCGAGCTCCTACGAGCAGTACTTC. Protein sequence: CASSLSTASSYEQYF.

The chain links TRBV5-1 to TRBJ1-4; D unclear. V was pared by 0 bases and J by 6 bases, with 12 bases between. The CDR3 is 15 residues long. Germline loops: CDR1 SGHRS, CDR2 YFSETQ. The CDR3 loop reads CASSLGRGLDEKLFF. CDR3 DNA sequence: TGCGCCAGCAGCTTGGGCCGGGGATTGGATGAAAAACTGTTTTTT.

The rearrangement links TRBV5-1 to TRBJ2-7, with 10 bases that match TRBD2. The germline CDR1 and CDR2 sequences are SGHRS and YFSETQ. The trim removed 1 base at V and 0 bases at J, leaving 7 bases unmatched. This CDR3 is 17 amino acids long. The CDR3 sequence: CASSLLGLAASSYEQYF. The CDR3 bases are TGCGCCAGCAGCTTGCTAGGACTAGCGGCTAGCTCCTACGAGCAGTACTTC.